These T cell receptor beta chains were read from a single sample in a study of T cell clones after liver transplantation. Data came from immunoSEQ multiplex PCR; TCRdb stores just in-frame clones and leaves some out. Of 99,000 or so clones listed, roughly four fifths are singletons. Sequencing was performed on CD4+ T cells from blood, taken before liver transplant. Source of these receptors: a human donor who received a liver transplant. Both conserved end residues are part of each CDR3. The order of the fields is clone size, V gene, D gene, J gene, CDR3 length, CDR3 protein, CDR3 DNA. A D gene is named only where the DNA matches it firmly. Clone size is not always given. Where it is, it says once, few, many or a class for expanded clones.

>.|TRBV15|.|TRBJ2-4|15
CATSREGRGIRIQYF
TGTGCCACCAGCAGAGAGGGCCGAGGCATACGGATTCAGTACTTC
>.|TRBV6-4|.|TRBJ2-1|17
CASSDSFSLRAYNEQFF
TGTGCCAGCAGTGACAGTTTCTCCCTCAGGGCTTACAATGAGCAGTTCTTC
>.|TRBV28|.|TRBJ2-1|13
CASSTGAATGQFF
TGTGCCAGCAGTACGGGAGCGGCAACAGGGCAGTTCTTC
>.|TRBV14|.|TRBJ2-3|15
CASSQDWRTTDTQYF
TGTGCCAGCAGCCAAGACTGGCGGACTACAGATACGCAGTATTTT
>.|TRBV4-1|.|TRBJ2-7|14
CASSVAGSSYEQYF
TGCGCCAGCAGCGTAGCAGGGAGCTCCTACGAGCAGTACTTC
>.|TRBV19|.|TRBJ2-7|15
CASTKRGDSSYEQYF
TGTGCCAGTACCAAACGGGGGGACAGCTCCTACGAGCAGTACTTC
>.|TRBV7-2|TRBD2|TRBJ2-1|14
CASSPRLAGVEQFF
TGTGCCAGCAGCCCCAGGCTAGCGGGGGTTGAGCAGTTCTTC
>once|TRBV5-1|.|TRBJ2-5|14
CASSLASGQETQYF
TGCGCCAGCAGCTTGGCTTCGGGTCAAGAGACCCAGTACTTC
>.|TRBV18|TRBD2|TRBJ2-2|18
CASSPTMVGGIGTGELFF
TGTGCCAGCTCACCAACAATGGTCGGGGGGATCGGCACCGGGGAGCTGTTTTTT
>.|TRBV9|.|TRBJ2-7|15
CASSVGLSDSYEQYF
TGTGCCAGCAGCGTAGGACTGTCCGATTCCTACGAGCAGTACTTC
>few|TRBV29-1|TRBD2|TRBJ2-1|14
CSVGGGGAGNEQFF
TGCAGCGTGGGAGGCGGGGGGGCTGGAAATGAGCAGTTCTTC
>.|TRBV4-1|.|TRBJ2-5|15
CASSQGLGRQETQYF
TGCGCCAGCAGCCAAGGGTTGGGGCGTCAAGAGACCCAGTACTTC
>few|TRBV5-6|TRBD2|TRBJ2-7|14
CASSLGLAGGEQYF
TGTGCCAGCAGCTTGGGACTAGCGGGAGGTGAGCAGTACTTC
>.|TRBV5-1|.|TRBJ1-4|14
CASSLLATNEKLFF
TGCGCCAGCAGCTTGTTAGCGACTAATGAAAAACTGTTTTTT
>.|TRBV5-1|.|TRBJ2-3|11
CASMLTDTQYF
TGCGCCAGCATGTTGACAGATACGCAGTATTTT
>few|TRBV5-1|.|TRBJ2-3|14
CASTLGAPTDTQYF
TGCGCCAGCACCCTAGGGGCCCCCACAGATACGCAGTATTTT
>few|TRBV5-1|.|TRBJ2-7|12
CASSSGGREQYF
TGCGCCAGCAGCTCTGGGGGGAGAGAGCAGTACTTC
>.|TRBV12-5|.|TRBJ1-1|15
CASVTDGLGGTEAFF
TGTGCTAGTGTTACGGACGGTCTAGGGGGTACTGAAGCTTTCTTT
>.|TRBV5-6|.|TRBJ1-2|15
CASSLDFQGDYGYTF
TGTGCCAGCAGCTTGGATTTTCAGGGTGACTATGGCTACACCTTC
>.|TRBV6-1|.|TRBJ2-7|14
CASSEAGQSYEQYF
TGTGCCAGCAGTGAGGCAGGGCAGTCCTACGAGCAGTACTTC
>.|TRBV7-2|.|TRBJ1-2|14
CASSPMAAAYGYTF
TGTGCCAGCAGCCCTATGGCGGCGGCCTATGGCTACACCTTC
>.|TRBV29-1|.|TRBJ1-1|12
CSAREQIAEAFF
TGCAGCGCTAGGGAACAGATTGCTGAAGCTTTCTTT
>.|TRBV5-1|TRBD2|TRBJ2-1|14
CASTSGGHYNEQFF
TGCGCCAGCACTAGCGGGGGGCATTACAATGAGCAGTTCTTC
>few|TRBV5-6|TRBD2|TRBJ2-5|13
CASSLAGGGTQYF
TGTGCCAGCAGCTTGGCGGGGGGAGGGACCCAGTACTTC
>.|TRBV19|.|TRBJ2-5|14
CASTPEAFRETQYF
TGTGCCAGTACCCCCGAGGCGTTCCGAGAGACCCAGTACTTC
>.|TRBV7-2|.|TRBJ2-1|15
CASSSRRGKDNEQFF
TGTGCCAGCAGCTCGCGACGGGGCAAAGACAATGAGCAGTTCTTC
>.|TRBV18|TRBD1|TRBJ1-1|16
CASSPQGQGLKGEAFF
TGTGCCAGCTCACCTCAAGGACAGGGTTTAAAAGGTGAAGCTTTCTTT
>.|TRBV6-4|TRBD2|TRBJ2-1|16
CASSDSFQREFSEQFF
TGTGCCAGCAGTGACTCGTTCCAGCGGGAGTTTAGTGAGCAGTTCTTC
>.|TRBV7-2|TRBD1|TRBJ2-2|13
CASSYTGVGELFF
TGTGCCAGCAGCTATACAGGGGTCGGGGAGCTGTTTTTT
>.|TRBV7-9|.|TRBJ1-3|14
CASSSRTSGNTIYF
TGTGCCAGCAGCTCTCGGACATCTGGAAACACCATATATTTT
>.|TRBV27|.|TRBJ1-1|13
CASSLPGNTEAFF
TGTGCCAGCAGTTTACCAGGGAACACTGAAGCTTTCTTT
>.|TRBV7-9|.|TRBJ2-1|15
CASRPNRGLNNEQFF
TGTGCCAGCAGGCCCAACCGAGGACTGAACAATGAGCAGTTCTTC
>few|TRBV10-3|.|TRBJ2-7|14
CAISDGRFSYEQYF
TGTGCCATCAGTGATGGGCGGTTCTCCTACGAGCAGTACTTC
>.|TRBV18|TRBD2|TRBJ2-2|17
CASSPSSAGGSTGELFF
TGTGCCAGCTCACCATCATCAGCGGGAGGGAGCACCGGGGAGCTGTTTTTT
>.|TRBV4-1|TRBD1|TRBJ2-6|18
CASSQVTGGISGANVLTF
TGCGCCAGCAGCCAAGTAACAGGGGGGATCTCTGGGGCCAACGTCCTGACTTTC
>.|TRBV27|TRBD1|TRBJ2-7|14
CASSFGQVSYEQYF
TGTGCCAGCAGTTTCGGACAGGTCTCCTACGAGCAGTACTTC
>.|TRBV27|TRBD2|TRBJ2-1|16
CASSSSSGSSYNEQFF
TGTGCCAGCAGTTCTTCTAGCGGGAGCTCCTACAATGAGCAGTTCTTC